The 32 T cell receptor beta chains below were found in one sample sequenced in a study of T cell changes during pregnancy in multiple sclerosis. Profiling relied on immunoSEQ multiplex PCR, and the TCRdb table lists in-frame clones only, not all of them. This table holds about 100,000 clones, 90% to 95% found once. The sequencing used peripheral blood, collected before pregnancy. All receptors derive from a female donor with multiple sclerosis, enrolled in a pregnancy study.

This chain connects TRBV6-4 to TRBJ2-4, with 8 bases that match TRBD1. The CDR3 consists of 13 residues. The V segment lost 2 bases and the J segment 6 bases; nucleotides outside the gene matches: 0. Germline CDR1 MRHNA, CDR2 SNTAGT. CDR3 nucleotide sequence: TGTGCCAGCAGTGACGGACAGGGAAACATTCAGTACTTC. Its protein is CASSDGQGNIQYF.

The CDR3 here is CASSYTTSGPYEQYF. The CDR3 region has the DNA TGTGCCAGCAGCTATACGACTAGCGGACCCTACGAGCAGTACTTC. The genes are TRBV11-2 and TRBJ2-7; 9 bases agree with TRBD2. Losses at the gene ends were 4 bases for V and 2 bases for J; bases not matched to a gene: 6. The CDR3 contains 15 residues. Germline V gene lookup returns CDR1 SGHAT and CDR2 FQNNGV.

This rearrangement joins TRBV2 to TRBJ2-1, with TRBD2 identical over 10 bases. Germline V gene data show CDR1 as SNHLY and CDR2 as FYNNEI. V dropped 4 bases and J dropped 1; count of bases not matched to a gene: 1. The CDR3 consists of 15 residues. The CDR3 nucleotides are TGTGCCAGCAGTGCTAGCGGGAGTTCCTACAATGAGCAGTTCTTC. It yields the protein CASSASGSSYNEQFF. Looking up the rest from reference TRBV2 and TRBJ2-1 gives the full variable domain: EPEVTQTPSHQVTQMGQEVILRCVPISNHLYFYWYRQILGQKVEFLVSFYNNEISEKSEIFDDQFSVERPDGSNFTLKIRSTKLEDSAMYFCASSASGSSYNEQFFGPGTRLTVL.

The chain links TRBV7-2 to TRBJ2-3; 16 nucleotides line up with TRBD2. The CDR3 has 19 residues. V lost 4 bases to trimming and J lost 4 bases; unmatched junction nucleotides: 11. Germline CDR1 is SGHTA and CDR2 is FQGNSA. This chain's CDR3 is CASSYRLPGLAGGPDTQYF. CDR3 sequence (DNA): TGTGCCAGCAGCTACCGCCTCCCGGGACTAGCGGGAGGGCCAGATACGCAGTATTTT.

CDR3 protein: CASSQAIPTSTTGNEQFF. As DNA, the CDR3 is TGCGCCAGCAGCCAAGCCATCCCGACTAGTACAACGGGGAATGAGCAGTTCTTC. The rearrangement uses TRBV4-1 and TRBJ2-1, with D possibly TRBD2 on 6 matching bases. Per the germline V gene, CDR1 is MGHRA and CDR2 is YSYEKL. The V gene lost 1 base and the J gene lost 7 bases, with 23 bases spanning the gap. This CDR3 spans 18 amino acids.

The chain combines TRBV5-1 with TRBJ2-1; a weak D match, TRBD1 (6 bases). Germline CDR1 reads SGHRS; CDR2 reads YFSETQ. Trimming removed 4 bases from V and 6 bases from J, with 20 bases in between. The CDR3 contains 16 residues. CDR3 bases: TGCGCCAGCAGCCCCATAACAGGGAAACTCCTCAATGAGCAGTTCTTC. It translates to CASSPITGKLLNEQFF.

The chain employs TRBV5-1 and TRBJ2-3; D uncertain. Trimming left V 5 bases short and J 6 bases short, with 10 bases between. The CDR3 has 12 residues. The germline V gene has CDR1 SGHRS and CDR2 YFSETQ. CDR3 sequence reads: CASSSFTDTQYF. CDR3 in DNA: TGCGCCAGCAGTAGTTTTACGGATACGCAGTATTTT.

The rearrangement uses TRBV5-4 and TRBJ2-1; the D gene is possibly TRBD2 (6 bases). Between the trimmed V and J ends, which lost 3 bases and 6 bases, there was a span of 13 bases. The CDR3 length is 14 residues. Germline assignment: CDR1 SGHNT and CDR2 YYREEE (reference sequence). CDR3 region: CASSSLKGGNEQFF. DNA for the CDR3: TGTGCCAGCAGCTCCCTGAAGGGAGGCAATGAGCAGTTCTTC.

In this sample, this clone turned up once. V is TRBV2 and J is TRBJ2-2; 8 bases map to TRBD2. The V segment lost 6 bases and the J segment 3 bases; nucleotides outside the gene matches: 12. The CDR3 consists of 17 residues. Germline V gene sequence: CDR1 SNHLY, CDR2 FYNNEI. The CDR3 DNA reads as TGTGCCAGCAGAACCCTGAGACTAGCGAGGTACACCGGGGAGCTGTTTTTT. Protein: CASRTLRLARYTGELFF.

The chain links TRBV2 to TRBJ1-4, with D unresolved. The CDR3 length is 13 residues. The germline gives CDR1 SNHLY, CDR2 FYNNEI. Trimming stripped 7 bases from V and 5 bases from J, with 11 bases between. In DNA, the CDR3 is TGTGCCAGCACAAGCGCGGGGAATGAAAAACTGTTTTTT. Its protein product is CASTSAGNEKLFF.

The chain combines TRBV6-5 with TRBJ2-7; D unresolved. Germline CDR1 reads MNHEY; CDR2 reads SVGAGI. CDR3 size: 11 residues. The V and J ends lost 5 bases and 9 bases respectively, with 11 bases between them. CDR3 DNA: TGTGCCAGCAGTCCCGGGTTCGGGCAGTACTTC. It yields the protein CASSPGFGQYF.

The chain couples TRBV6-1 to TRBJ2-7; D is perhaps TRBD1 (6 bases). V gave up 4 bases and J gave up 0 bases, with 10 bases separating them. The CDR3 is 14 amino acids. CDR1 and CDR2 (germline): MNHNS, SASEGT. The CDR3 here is CASSVGDNSYEQYF. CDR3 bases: TGTGCCAGCAGTGTGGGGGACAACTCCTACGAGCAGTACTTC.

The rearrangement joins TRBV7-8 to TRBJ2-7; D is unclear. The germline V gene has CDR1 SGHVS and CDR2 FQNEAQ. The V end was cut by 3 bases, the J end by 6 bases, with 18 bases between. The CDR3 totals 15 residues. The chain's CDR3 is CASSFLVQRNGEQYF. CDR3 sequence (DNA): TGTGCCAGCAGCTTTTTGGTCCAAAGAAACGGCGAGCAGTACTTC.

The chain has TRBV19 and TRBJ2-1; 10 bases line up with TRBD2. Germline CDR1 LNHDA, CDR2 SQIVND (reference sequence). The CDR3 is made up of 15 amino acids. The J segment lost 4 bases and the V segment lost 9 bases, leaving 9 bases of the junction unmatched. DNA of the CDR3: TGTGCCAGCAGACCAGCGGGAGGGTCTTACAATGAGCAGTTCTTC. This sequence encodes CASRPAGGSYNEQFF.

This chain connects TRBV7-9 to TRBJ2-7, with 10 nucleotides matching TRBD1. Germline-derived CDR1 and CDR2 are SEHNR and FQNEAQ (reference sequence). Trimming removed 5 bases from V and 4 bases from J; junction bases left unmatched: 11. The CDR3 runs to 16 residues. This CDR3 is CASSPVGQGGLYEQYF. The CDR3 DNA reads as TGTGCCAGCAGCCCCGTAGGACAGGGGGGGCTTTACGAGCAGTACTTC.

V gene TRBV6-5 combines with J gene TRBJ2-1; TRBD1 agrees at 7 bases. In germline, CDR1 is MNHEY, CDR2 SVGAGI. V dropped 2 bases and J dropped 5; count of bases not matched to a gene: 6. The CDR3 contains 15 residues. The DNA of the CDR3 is TGTGCCAGCAGTTACCTACAGGGGAAGAACAATGAGCAGTTCTTC. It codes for CASSYLQGKNNEQFF.

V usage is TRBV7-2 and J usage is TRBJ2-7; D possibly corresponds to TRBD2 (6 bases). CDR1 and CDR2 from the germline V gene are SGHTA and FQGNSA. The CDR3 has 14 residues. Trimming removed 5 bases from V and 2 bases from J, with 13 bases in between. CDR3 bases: TGTGCCAGCAGCCCCCGGGGGTTTGCCTACGAGCAGTACTTC. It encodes CASSPRGFAYEQYF. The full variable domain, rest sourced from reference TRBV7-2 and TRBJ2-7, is GAGVSQSPSNKVTEKGKDVELRCDPISGHTALYWYRQSLGQGLEFLIYFQGNSAPDKSGLPSDRFSAERTGGSVSTLTIQRTQQEDSAVYLCASSPRGFAYEQYFGPGTRLTVT.

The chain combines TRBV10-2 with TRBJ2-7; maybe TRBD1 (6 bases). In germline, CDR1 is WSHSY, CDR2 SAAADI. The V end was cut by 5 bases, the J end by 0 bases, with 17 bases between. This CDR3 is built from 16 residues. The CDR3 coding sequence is TGCGCCAGCAGTAACCCAGGGGAAGGTAGCTCCTACGAGCAGTACTTC. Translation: CASSNPGEGSSYEQYF.

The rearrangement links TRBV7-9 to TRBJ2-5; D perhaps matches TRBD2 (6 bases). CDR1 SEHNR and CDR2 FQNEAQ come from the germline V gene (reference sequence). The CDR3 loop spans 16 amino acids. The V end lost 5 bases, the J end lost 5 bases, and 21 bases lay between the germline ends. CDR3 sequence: CASSEAGTPHSETQYF. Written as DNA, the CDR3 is TGTGCCAGCAGCGAAGCCGGGACTCCGCATTCGGAGACCCAGTACTTC.

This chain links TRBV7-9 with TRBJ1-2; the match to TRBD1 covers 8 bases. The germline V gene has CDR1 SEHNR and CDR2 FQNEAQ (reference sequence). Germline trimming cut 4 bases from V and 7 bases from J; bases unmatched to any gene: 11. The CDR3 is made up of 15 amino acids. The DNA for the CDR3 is TGTGCCAGCAGCTCTCCGACAGGGGCAGAAAGTGGCTACACCTTC. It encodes CASSSPTGAESGYTF.

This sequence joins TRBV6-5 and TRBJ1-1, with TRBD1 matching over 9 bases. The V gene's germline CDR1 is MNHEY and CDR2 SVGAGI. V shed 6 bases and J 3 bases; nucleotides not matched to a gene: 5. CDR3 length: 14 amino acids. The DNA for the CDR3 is TGTGCCAGCAGGTCACAGGGGGCGCACACTGAAGCTTTCTTT. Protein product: CASRSQGAHTEAFF.

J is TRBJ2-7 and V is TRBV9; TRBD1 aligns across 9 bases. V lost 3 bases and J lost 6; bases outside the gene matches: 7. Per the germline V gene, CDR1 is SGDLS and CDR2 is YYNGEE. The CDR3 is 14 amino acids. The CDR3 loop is CASSATGTGFEQYF. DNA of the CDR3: TGTGCCAGCAGCGCCACCGGGACAGGGTTCGAGCAGTACTTC.

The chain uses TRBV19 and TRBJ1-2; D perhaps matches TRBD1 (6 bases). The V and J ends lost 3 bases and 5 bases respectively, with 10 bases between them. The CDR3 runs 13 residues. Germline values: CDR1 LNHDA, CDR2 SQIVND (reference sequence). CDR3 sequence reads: CASSITGSYGYTF. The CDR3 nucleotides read TGTGCCAGTAGTATCACAGGGAGTTATGGCTACACCTTC. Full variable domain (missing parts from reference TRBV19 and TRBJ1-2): DGGITQSPKYLFRKEGQNVTLSCEQNLNHDAMYWYRQDPGQGLRLIYYSQIVNDFQKGDIAEGYSVSREKKESFPLTVTSAQKNPTAFYLCASSITGSYGYTFGSGTRLTVV.

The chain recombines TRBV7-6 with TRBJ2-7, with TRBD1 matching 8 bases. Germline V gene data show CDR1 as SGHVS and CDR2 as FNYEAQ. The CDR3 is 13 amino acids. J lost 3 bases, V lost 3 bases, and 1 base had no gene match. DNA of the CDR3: TGTGCCAGCAGCTTCGGACAGGGCTACGAGCAGTACTTC. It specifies CASSFGQGYEQYF.

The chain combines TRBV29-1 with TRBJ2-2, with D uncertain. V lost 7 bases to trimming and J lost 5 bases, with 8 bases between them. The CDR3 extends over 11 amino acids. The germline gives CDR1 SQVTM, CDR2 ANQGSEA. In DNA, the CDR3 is TGCAGCGCGAGGAAAACCGGGGAGCTGTTTTTT. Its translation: CSARKTGELFF.

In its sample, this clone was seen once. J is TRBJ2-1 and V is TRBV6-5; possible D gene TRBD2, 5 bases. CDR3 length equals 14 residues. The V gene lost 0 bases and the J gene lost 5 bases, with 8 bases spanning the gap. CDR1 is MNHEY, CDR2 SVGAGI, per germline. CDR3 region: CASSYSERDNEQFF. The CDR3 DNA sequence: TGTGCCAGCAGTTACTCGGAGAGGGACAATGAGCAGTTCTTC.

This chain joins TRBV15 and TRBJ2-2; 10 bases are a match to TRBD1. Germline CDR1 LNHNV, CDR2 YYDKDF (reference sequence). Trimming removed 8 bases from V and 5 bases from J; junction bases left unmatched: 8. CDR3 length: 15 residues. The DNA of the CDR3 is TGTGCCACCGACCCCGACAGGGGGCGGACCGGGGAGCTGTTTTTT. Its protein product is CATDPDRGRTGELFF.

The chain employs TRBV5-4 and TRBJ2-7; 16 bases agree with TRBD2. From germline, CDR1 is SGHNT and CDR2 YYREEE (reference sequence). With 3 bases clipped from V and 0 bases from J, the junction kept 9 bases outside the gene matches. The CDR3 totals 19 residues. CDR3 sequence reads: CASSSPGLAGGTPSYEQYF. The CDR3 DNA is TGTGCCAGCAGCTCTCCGGGACTAGCGGGAGGGACTCCCTCCTACGAGCAGTACTTC.

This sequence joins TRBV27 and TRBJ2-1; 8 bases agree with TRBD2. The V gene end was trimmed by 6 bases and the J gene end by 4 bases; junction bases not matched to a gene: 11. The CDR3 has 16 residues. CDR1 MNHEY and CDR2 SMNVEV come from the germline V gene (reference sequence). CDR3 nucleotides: TGTGCCAGCAGGGCCGGAGCGGGAGATATGTACAATGAGCAGTTCTTC. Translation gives CASRAGAGDMYNEQFF.

CDR3 region: CASSQDYPAGGLSYEQYF. The CDR3 bases are TGCGCCAGCAGCCAAGATTATCCAGCGGGAGGCCTCTCCTACGAGCAGTACTTC. V is TRBV4-1 and J is TRBJ2-7; 9 positions agree with TRBD2. J lost 0 bases, V lost 0 bases, and 9 bases had no gene match. CDR1 is MGHRA and CDR2 is YSYEKL in the germline V gene. The CDR3 extends over 18 amino acids.

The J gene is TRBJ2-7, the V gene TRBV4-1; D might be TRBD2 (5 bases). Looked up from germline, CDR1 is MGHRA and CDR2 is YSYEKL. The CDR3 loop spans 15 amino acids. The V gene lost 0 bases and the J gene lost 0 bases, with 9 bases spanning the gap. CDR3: CASSQDHRGSYEQYF. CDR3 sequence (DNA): TGCGCCAGCAGCCAAGATCACCGGGGCTCCTACGAGCAGTACTTC.

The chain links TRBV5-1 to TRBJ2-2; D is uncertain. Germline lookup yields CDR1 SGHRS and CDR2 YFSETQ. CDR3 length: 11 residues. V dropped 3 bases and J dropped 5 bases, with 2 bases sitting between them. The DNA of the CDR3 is TGCGCCAGCAGCTCGACCGGGGAGCTGTTTTTT. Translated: CASSSTGELFF.